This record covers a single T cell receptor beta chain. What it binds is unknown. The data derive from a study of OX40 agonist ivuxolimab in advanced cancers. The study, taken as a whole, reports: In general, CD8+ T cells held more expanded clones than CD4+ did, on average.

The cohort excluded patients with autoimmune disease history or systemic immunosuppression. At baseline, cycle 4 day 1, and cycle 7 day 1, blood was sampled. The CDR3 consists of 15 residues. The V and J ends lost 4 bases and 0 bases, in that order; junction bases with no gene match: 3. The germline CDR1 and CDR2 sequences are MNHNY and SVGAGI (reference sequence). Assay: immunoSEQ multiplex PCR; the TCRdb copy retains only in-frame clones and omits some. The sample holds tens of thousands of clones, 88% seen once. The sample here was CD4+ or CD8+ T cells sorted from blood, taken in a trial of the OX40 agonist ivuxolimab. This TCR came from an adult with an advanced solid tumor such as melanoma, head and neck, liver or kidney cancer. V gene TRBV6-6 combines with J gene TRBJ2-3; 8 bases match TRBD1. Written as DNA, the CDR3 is TGTGCCAGCAGTTCCCAGGGGGCAAGCACAGATACGCAGTATTTT. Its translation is CASSSQGASTDTQYF.